Listed below are T cell receptor beta chains from one sample, sequenced in a study of shared clonotypes between healthy human individuals. Assay: immunoSEQ multiplex PCR; the TCRdb copy retains only in-frame clones and omits some. Among around 1.6 million clones listed, roughly 98% were seen once. The material sequenced was naive CD4+ T cells sorted from blood. The receptors stem from a man aged 30 to 39 in good health. Each CDR3 is given with its conserved first and last residue. A D gene is named only where the DNA matches it firmly. Clone sizes are given selectively: once, few, many, or a class where the clone is expanded.

TRBV27	TRBD1	-	TRBJ2-7	CASSNSRTGLEQYF	TGTGCCAGCAGTAACTCCAGGACAGGGCTCGAGCAGTACTTC
TRBV2	-	-	TRBJ1-1	CASRIRGSENTEAFF	TGTGCCAGCAGGATCAGGGGCTCCGAGAACACTGAAGCTTTCTTT
TRBV18	-	-	TRBJ2-5	CASSLTDSQETQYF	TGTGCCAGCTCACTGACGGACAGCCAAGAGACCCAGTACTTC
TRBV5-1	TRBD1	-	TRBJ1-2	CASSTGTGILPNYGYTF	TGCGCCAGCAGCACCGGGACAGGGATTCTTCCAAACTATGGCTACACCTTC
TRBV5-4	-	-	TRBJ2-5	CASSLGAVETQYF	TGTGCCAGCAGCTTGGGGGCTGTAGAGACCCAGTACTTC
TRBV11-2	-	-	TRBJ2-3	CASSLDLSDTQYF	TGTGCCAGCAGCTTAGATCTTTCAGATACGCAGTATTTT
TRBV6-1	-	once	TRBJ2-7	CASRRYEQYF	TGTGCCAGCAGGCGCTACGAGCAGTACTTC
TRBV6-9	TRBD1	-	TRBJ2-7	CANDRVGGEQYF	TGTGCCAACGACAGGGTTGGGGGCGAGCAGTACTTC
TRBV19	TRBD1	once	TRBJ2-2	CASSGQASRNTGELFF	TGTGCCAGTAGTGGACAGGCCAGCAGGAACACCGGGGAGCTGTTTTTT
TRBV7-6	TRBD1	-	TRBJ1-5	CASSLSTGRSNQPQHF	TGTGCCAGCAGCCTATCGACAGGGAGGAGCAATCAGCCCCAGCATTTT
TRBV5-1	-	-	TRBJ1-1	CASSPTIGGGEAFF	TGCGCCAGCAGCCCAACCATCGGAGGGGGTGAAGCTTTCTTT
TRBV6-1	-	-	TRBJ1-4	CASSDLLANEKLFF	TGTGCCAGCAGTGACCTATTGGCTAATGAAAAACTGTTTTTT
TRBV2	-	-	TRBJ1-1	CASSVVKNTEAFF	TGTGCCAGCAGTGTGGTGAAGAACACTGAAGCTTTCTTT
TRBV5-1	TRBD2	-	TRBJ2-7	CASSLGPSGLTSYEQYF	TGCGCCAGCAGCTTGGGGCCTAGCGGGCTAACCTCCTACGAGCAGTACTTC
TRBV5-1	-	-	TRBJ2-5	CASSGFGQGHQETQYF	TGCGCCAGCAGCGGATTCGGTCAGGGACATCAAGAGACCCAGTACTTC
TRBV20-1	-	-	TRBJ2-1	CSALKRNEQFF	TGCAGTGCTCTCAAGCGGAATGAGCAGTTCTTC
TRBV29-1	-	-	TRBJ2-2	CSAGEGPTGELFF	TGCAGCGCCGGGGAAGGGCCGACCGGGGAGCTGTTTTTT
TRBV5-1	-	-	TRBJ2-3	CASSLESHDTQYF	TGCGCCAGCAGCTTGGAGAGTCATGATACGCAGTATTTT
TRBV6-5	-	-	TRBJ2-1	CASSFRGPSSYNEQFF	TGTGCCAGCAGTTTCCGTGGACCGAGCTCCTACAATGAGCAGTTCTTC
TRBV19	-	-	TRBJ1-5	CASSQGQPQHF	TGTGCCAGCTCCCAGGGTCAACCCCAGCATTTT
TRBV19	-	-	TRBJ1-5	CASSSLRQSLIQPQHF	TGTGCCAGTAGTAGTTTAAGACAAAGTTTGATCCAGCCCCAGCATTTT
TRBV2	-	-	TRBJ1-5	CASVGQINQPQHF	TGTGCCAGCGTAGGACAGATCAATCAGCCCCAGCATTTT
TRBV29-1	-	-	TRBJ2-1	CSVEDLKGSYNEQFF	TGCAGCGTTGAAGATCTAAAGGGTTCCTACAATGAGCAGTTCTTC
TRBV29-1	TRBD2	-	TRBJ2-7	CSVGGGRDLEQYF	TGCAGCGTCGGCGGGGGGCGGGACCTCGAGCAGTACTTC
TRBV18	TRBD2	-	TRBJ2-7	CASSPLAGGSYEQYF	TGTGCCAGCTCACCGCTCGCGGGAGGCTCCTACGAGCAGTACTTC
TRBV27	-	once	TRBJ1-5	CASSPGAGVWNQPQHF	TGTGCCAGCAGTCCCGGGGCAGGGGTTTGGAATCAGCCCCAGCATTTT
TRBV5-6	-	-	TRBJ1-5	CASSLGGKWEPQHF	TGTGCCAGCAGCTTGGGTGGGAAGTGGGAGCCCCAGCATTTT
TRBV19	-	-	TRBJ2-5	CASRAPGRHSKETQYF	TGTGCCAGTAGGGCACCGGGCCGACACTCGAAAGAGACCCAGTACTTC
TRBV27	TRBD1	-	TRBJ2-7	CASSLLGDRENLPYEQYF	TGTGCCAGCAGTTTATTAGGGGACAGGGAAAATCTCCCCTACGAGCAGTACTTC
TRBV5-1	-	-	TRBJ1-1	CASSLTTPGLGAFF	TGCGCCAGCAGCTTGACGACCCCCGGGTTGGGAGCTTTCTTT
TRBV25-1	TRBD1	-	TRBJ1-1	CASSVTGGFTEAFF	TGTGCCAGCAGTGTAACAGGGGGCTTCACTGAAGCTTTCTTT
TRBV2	-	-	TRBJ2-6	CASSELTGANVLTF	TGTGCCAGCAGTGAACTTACTGGGGCCAACGTCCTGACTTTC
TRBV7-2	-	-	TRBJ2-7	CASSPRPGDEQYF	TGTGCCAGCAGTCCAAGACCAGGGGACGAGCAGTACTTC
TRBV9	-	-	TRBJ2-1	CASSALAGEVFEQFF	TGTGCCAGCAGCGCCCTCGCCGGGGAGGTTTTCGAGCAGTTCTTC
TRBV2	-	-	TRBJ2-3	CASGGGRSTDTQYF	TGTGCCAGCGGGGGTGGGCGAAGCACAGATACGCAGTATTTT
TRBV10-2	-	once	TRBJ1-1	CARASQSRTEAFF	TGCGCCAGAGCTTCCCAGAGTCGGACTGAAGCTTTCTTT
TRBV10-1	TRBD1	-	TRBJ2-7	CASITGTGLYEQYF	TGCGCCAGCATAACCGGGACAGGCCTCTACGAGCAGTACTTC
TRBV11-2	-	-	TRBJ2-3	CASSLFRGPAADTQYF	TGTGCCAGCAGCCTCTTCCGCGGGCCGGCGGCAGATACGCAGTATTTT
TRBV13	TRBD2	few	TRBJ2-7	CASSKRLALIYEQYF	TGTGCCAGCAGCAAGAGACTAGCCCTTATCTACGAGCAGTACTTC
TRBV4-2	TRBD2	-	TRBJ2-1	CASSQVAGGSHNEQFF	TGTGCCAGCAGCCAAGTTGCGGGGGGCTCGCACAATGAGCAGTTCTTC
TRBV30	-	few	TRBJ1-1	CAWSPGRTEAFF	TGTGCCTGGAGTCCAGGGAGGACTGAAGCTTTCTTT
TRBV7-3	-	-	TRBJ1-2	CASSPRGQLNYGYTF	TGTGCCAGCAGCCCCCGAGGACAGCTTAACTATGGCTACACCTTC
TRBV29-1	-	-	TRBJ2-7	CSVGGEYEQYF	TGCAGCGTTGGAGGAGAATACGAGCAGTACTTC
TRBV9	-	-	TRBJ2-1	CASSVGAASSYNEQFF	TGTGCCAGCAGCGTAGGAGCCGCGAGCTCCTACAATGAGCAGTTCTTC
TRBV9	-	-	TRBJ2-6	CASSLDSSGANVLTF	TGTGCCAGCAGCTTAGACAGCTCTGGGGCCAACGTCCTGACTTTC
TRBV19	-	-	TRBJ1-5	CASSPQSRINQPQHF	TGTGCCAGTAGCCCACAGTCCCGAATAAATCAGCCCCAGCATTTT
TRBV19	TRBD2	-	TRBJ2-1	CASSSRGVLAGKDNEQFF	TGTGCCAGTAGTTCTAGAGGGGTGCTAGCGGGAAAAGACAATGAGCAGTTCTTC
TRBV10-3	-	-	TRBJ1-4	CATQQGLNEKLFF	TGTGCCACCCAACAGGGTCTGAATGAAAAACTGTTTTTT
TRBV11-3	-	-	TRBJ2-1	CASSLSSLGQASYNEQFF	TGTGCCAGCAGCTTAAGTAGTCTGGGGCAGGCATCCTACAATGAGCAGTTCTTC
TRBV14	TRBD2	-	TRBJ2-1	CASSQAKPGLAGGRHNEQFF	TGTGCCAGCAGCCAGGCAAAACCGGGACTAGCGGGAGGCAGGCACAATGAGCAGTTCTTC
TRBV10-1	-	-	TRBJ2-7	CASSAARTYEQYF	TGCGCCAGCAGTGCGGCCAGAACCTACGAGCAGTACTTC
TRBV19	-	-	TRBJ2-5	CASRPGPKETQYF	TGTGCCAGTAGACCGGGACCCAAGGAGACCCAGTACTTC
TRBV29-1	TRBD2	-	TRBJ2-4	CSVTSGTSGNIQYF	TGCAGCGTCACATCCGGGACTAGCGGAAACATTCAGTACTTC
TRBV6-1	TRBD1	-	TRBJ2-7	CASSAPTLRGSEQYF	TGTGCCAGCAGTGCCCCTACACTCAGGGGGTCCGAGCAGTACTTC
TRBV10-1	TRBD2	-	TRBJ2-2	CASSEIPFAGAHTGELFF	TGCGCCAGCAGCGAAATTCCCTTCGCGGGAGCGCACACCGGGGAGCTGTTTTTT
TRBV18	-	-	TRBJ1-4	CASSPLRATNEKLFF	TGTGCCAGCTCACCACTTCGAGCAACTAATGAAAAACTGTTTTTT
TRBV7-7	-	-	TRBJ2-3	CASSDGSTDTQYF	TGTGCCAGCTCAGACGGTAGCACAGATACGCAGTATTTT
TRBV6-5	-	-	TRBJ1-5	CASKEGWSNQPQHF	TGTGCCAGCAAGGAGGGCTGGAGCAATCAGCCCCAGCATTTT
TRBV28	-	-	TRBJ2-1	CASTKRGKEQFF	TGTGCCAGCACCAAACGCGGGAAAGAGCAGTTCTTC